This T cell receptor beta chain was identified during a study of post-analysis software for immune sequencing data (dated by TCRdb to 2015 to 2017). Study-level background: Relapsing-remitting, secondary progressive and progressive-relapsing multiple sclerosis were recorded as disease courses, and subtype annotation was lacking for some patients. Patient repertoires were compared against over ten previously published healthy control repertoires from donors aged roughly 6 to 26 years. A subset of samples was prepared in parallel using single-end sample barcoding, then pooled and co-amplified after Illumina adapter ligation. Findings and caveats that apply to the study as a whole: Direct clustering with F measure revealed strong co-clustering of samples prepared in the same batch, which led to a batch-effect correction. Significantly lower normalized Chao1 diversity was found in multiple sclerosis patients than in controls, suggesting substantial peripheral T-cell clonal expansion. Significantly higher frequencies in patients than in controls were found for a handful of TRBV segments, including TRBV5-6, TRBV5-1 and TRBV20-1. The control group was slightly older than the multiple sclerosis patient group.

TCR beta repertoires were profiled from peripheral blood of about a dozen young patients with multiple sclerosis to demonstrate the VDJtools post-analysis software. The multiple sclerosis patients were children and adolescents ranging in age from about 6 to 16 years. Including cysteine and phenylalanine, the CDR3 has 15 amino acids. Only the CDR3 region is kept as DNA, spanning 45 bases read in frame from base 1. As encoded in the germline V gene (reference sequence), CDR1 is SEHNR while CDR2 is FQNEAQ. At the junction V is shortened by 5 bases and J by 6 bases; bases outside the gene matches: 10. In regard to this clonotype: Its antigen specificity is not known. It has no much larger one-base neighbor in the sample; base qualities were not kept.

Library prep was done by PCR. Data came from an Illumina HiSeq 2500. To reduce PCR and sequencing biases, unique molecular identifiers were incorporated into the TCR beta cDNA libraries. Per 1 to 10 million input T cells, some 500,000 cDNA molecules were obtained, such that each molecule approximated one T cell. The patient libraries were prepared and sequenced with the same protocol used for the earlier healthy control dataset. Samples belonging to the same batch were prepared together, multiplexed and sequenced on a shared HiSeq lane. The original methods were these. Raw barcoded reads were processed with MIGEC, discarding single-read molecular identifier groups before consensus assembly and CDR3 extraction. Clonotype tables were post-analysed with VDJtools, normalizing diversity by down-sampling all datasets to the smallest sample size. Repertoire overlap clustering matched CDR3 amino acid but not nucleotide sequences to correct batch-related cross-sample contamination. The public reads were quality trimmed at Q25 with fastp and then assembled into clones with MiXCR by TCRdb, keeping productive beta chains. Rows matching on CDR3 protein sequence are summarized as one entry with the most common DNA and genes. The V and J calls, along with clone size, are taken from TCRdb and not from the paper's own processing. In this sample the table shows 600,000 to 750,000 distinct CDR3 sequences, approximately 60% of which occur a single time. Jointly, the top ten make up around 11% of the sample.

The V and J segments used are TRBV7-9 and TRBJ2-7, with 10 junctional bases fitting TRBD2. The TCR was taken from a girl aged 2-10 years with multiple sclerosis. Sequenced: blood. The CDR3 protein: CASSPTSGSPGEQYF. The DNA sequence is TGTGCCAGCAGCCCGACTAGCGGGTCCCCTGGCGAGCAGTACTTC. Extended through the reference TRBV7-9 and TRBJ2-7 proteins, this CDR3 yields the full variable domain: DTGVSQNPRHKITKRGQNVTFRCDPISEHNRLYWYRQTLGQGPEFLTYFQNEAQLEKSRLLSDRFSAERPKGSFSTLEIQRTEQGDSAMYLCASSPTSGSPGEQYFGPGTRLTVT.